The 31 T cell receptor beta chains below all came from one sample that was sequenced in a study of blood T cell repertoires in COVID-19. Method: immunoSEQ multiplex PCR; TCRdb's copy keeps in-frame clones and lacks some. This sample has about 38,000 clones, with almost 90% found just once. The material sequenced was peripheral blood. Source of these receptors: a man in his fifties or sixties with active or convalescent COVID-19.

CDR3 in amino acids: CASSRQGPGELFF. The CDR3 DNA reads as TGTGCCAGCAGCCGACAGGGTCCCGGGGAGCTGTTTTTT. The chain carries TRBV12-3 or TRBV12-4 and TRBJ2-2; 7 bases fit TRBD1. Trimming removed 6 bases from V and 6 bases from J; junction bases left unmatched: 4. This CDR3 is built from 13 residues.

This clone was recorded only once. The CDR3 coding sequence is TGTGCCACCAGTAGCCGACCTGGGACTAGCGGGAGCAATGAGCAGTTCTTC. Protein product: CATSSRPGTSGSNEQFF. This sequence joins TRBV24-1 and TRBJ2-1; 14 nucleotides align to TRBD2. Unmatched junction bases numbered 9, after V lost 6 bases and J lost 6 bases. The CDR3 runs 17 residues. Germline V gene lookup returns CDR1 KGHDR and CDR2 SFDVKD.

J is TRBJ2-2 and V is TRBV7-2; D remains ambiguous. This CDR3 contains 12 residues. Germline V gene data show CDR1 as SGHTA and CDR2 as FQGNSA. The V end was cut by 4 bases, the J end by 9 bases, with 9 bases between. This chain's CDR3 is CASSYLGRELFF. The CDR3 DNA reads TGTGCCAGCAGCTACCTAGGCCGGGAGCTGTTTTTT.

The chain joins TRBV9 to TRBJ2-3; tentative D call: TRBD2 (6 bases). Germline V gene sequence: CDR1 SGDLS, CDR2 YYNGEE. The CDR3 has 15 residues. V gave up 4 bases and J gave up 1 base, with 13 bases separating them. As DNA, the CDR3 is TGTGCCAGCAGCCTTACTAGCTCCGGCACAGATACGCAGTATTTT. This codes for CASSLTSSGTDTQYF. Combining the CDR3 with reference TRBV9 and TRBJ2-3 gives the whole variable domain DSGVTQTPKHLITATGQRVTLRCSPRSGDLSVYWYQQSLDQGLQFLIQYYNGEERAKGNILERFSAQQFPDLHSELNLSSLELGDSALYFCASSLTSSGTDTQYFGPGTRLTVL.

This chain joins TRBV7-8 and TRBJ1-5; D gene uncertain. Germline V gene lookup returns CDR1 SGHVS and CDR2 FQNEAQ. The CDR3 consists of 13 residues. The V end lost 5 bases, the J end lost 2 bases, and 7 bases lay between the germline ends. In DNA form, the CDR3 reads TGTGCCAGCAGCCGGGCGGGCAATCAGCCCCAGCATTTT. Encoded protein: CASSRAGNQPQHF.

V gene TRBV5-1 combines with J gene TRBJ2-7; 7 positions agree with TRBD1. CDR3 length: 14 amino acids. With V trimmed by 1 base and J by 4 bases, 5 bases remained unmatched. Germline loops: CDR1 SGHRS, CDR2 YFSETQ. CDR3: CASSLTGAFYEQYF. CDR3 DNA sequence: TGCGCCAGCAGCTTGACAGGGGCTTTTTACGAGCAGTACTTC. The full variable domain, rest sourced from reference TRBV5-1 and TRBJ2-7, is KAGVTQTPRYLIKTRGQQVTLSCSPISGHRSVSWYQQTPGQGLQFLFEYFSETQRNKGNFPGRFSGRQFSNSRSEMNVSTLELGDSALYLCASSLTGAFYEQYFGPGTRLTVT.

The J gene is TRBJ2-1, the V gene TRBV5-4, with 9 bases matching TRBD2. Germline V gene lookup returns CDR1 SGHNT and CDR2 YYREEE (reference sequence). Trimming cost V 2 bases and J 7 bases; bases outside gene matches: 4. The CDR3 extends over 14 amino acids. In nucleotides, the CDR3 is TGTGCCAGCAGCTTTAGCGGGAGCAGGAATGAGCAGTTCTTC. It encodes CASSFSGSRNEQFF.

This rearrangement joins TRBV14 to TRBJ2-5; 7 bases align to TRBD1. Germline CDR1 SGHDN, CDR2 FVKESK. With V trimmed by 1 base and J by 7 bases, 9 bases remained unmatched. This CDR3 region has 15 residues. The CDR3 loop is CASSQGVGQVGTQYF. The CDR3 coding sequence is TGTGCCAGCAGCCAAGGCGTTGGACAGGTCGGGACCCAGTACTTC. Full variable domain (missing parts from reference TRBV14 and TRBJ2-5): EAGVTQFPSHSVIEKGQTVTLRCDPISGHDNLYWYRRVMGKEIKFLLHFVKESKQDESGMPNNRFLAERTGGTYSTLKVQPAELEDSGVYFCASSQGVGQVGTQYFGPGTRLLVL.

The gene calls are TRBV2 and TRBJ1-6; 7 bases match TRBD1. The germline V gene encodes CDR1 SNHLY and CDR2 FYNNEI. The CDR3 spans 13 residues. With V trimmed by 10 bases and J by 10 bases, 10 bases remained unmatched. The chain's CDR3 is CATHRQGGSPLHF. DNA for the CDR3: TGTGCCACCCACAGACAGGGTGGGTCACCCCTCCACTTT.

The chain joins TRBV18 to TRBJ1-1; 8 nucleotides line up with TRBD1. V was clipped by 3 bases and J by 4 bases; unmatched bases: 4. CDR3 length: 14 amino acids. Germline V gene sequence: CDR1 KGHSH, CDR2 LQKENI. CDR3 DNA: TGTGCCAGCTCACCCGACAGGGGACCCACTGAAGCTTTCTTT. It codes for CASSPDRGPTEAFF.

The CDR3 loop reads CASSPDLNYGYTF. In DNA, the CDR3 is TGTGCCAGCTCACCTGACTTAAACTATGGCTACACCTTC. The V gene is TRBV18, the J gene TRBJ1-2; D uncertain. V was cut by 3 bases and J by 2 bases, with 7 bases left in between. This CDR3 comprises 13 residues. In germline, CDR1 is KGHSH, CDR2 LQKENI.

This chain uses TRBV5-1 with TRBJ2-1, with 7 bases lining up with TRBD2. The J segment lost 5 bases and the V segment lost 1 base, leaving 9 bases of the junction unmatched. Germline lookup yields CDR1 SGHRS and CDR2 YFSETQ. There are 16 residues in the CDR3. This CDR3 reads CASSLNPAGLNNEQFF. Written as DNA, the CDR3 is TGCGCCAGCAGCTTGAACCCAGCGGGGCTGAACAATGAGCAGTTCTTC.

The V and J genes are TRBV2 and TRBJ2-2; 9 bases line up with TRBD1. CDR3 length: 15 residues. V was pared by 6 bases and J by 1 base, with 3 bases of the junction left unmatched. Germline V lookup: CDR1 SNHLY, CDR2 FYNNEI. For the CDR3, the DNA is TGTGCCAGCAGCCGGGGACAGGGGAACACCGGGGAGCTGTTTTTT. Its translation is CASSRGQGNTGELFF.

The chain has TRBV5-1 and TRBJ2-1; weak D call: TRBD1 (6 bases). This CDR3 comprises 14 residues. Per germline, CDR1 SGHRS and CDR2 YFSETQ. V gave up 3 bases and J gave up 7 bases, with 14 bases separating them. In DNA form, the CDR3 reads TGCGCCAGCAGCTCAGGGGACCTTCGGAATGAGCAGTTCTTC. It encodes CASSSGDLRNEQFF.

The J gene is TRBJ2-2, the V gene TRBV21-1; TRBD1, the D gene given by the table, was not confirmed from the DNA. TRBV21-1 is flagged as a pseudogene. The CDR3 loop spans 18 amino acids. The CDR3 spells CASSLGQGSLENTGELFF. CDR3 nucleotides: TGTGCCAGCAGCTTAGGACAGGGTAGCCTCGAGAACACCGGGGAGCTGTTTTTT.

The chain couples TRBV11-2 to TRBJ2-1; D ambiguous. From germline, CDR1 is SGHAT and CDR2 FQNNGV. Trimming shortened V by 2 bases and J by 0 bases, and 11 bases separated the two germline ends. The CDR3 length is 16 residues. In DNA, the CDR3 is TGTGCCAGCAGCTTAATGGGCCCAAACTCCTACAATGAGCAGTTCTTC. It encodes CASSLMGPNSYNEQFF.

This rearrangement joins TRBV6-1 to TRBJ1-5, with TRBD1 identical over 7 bases. CDR1 is MNHNS and CDR2 is SASEGT in the germline V gene. The V gene end was trimmed by 0 bases and the J gene end by 0 bases; junction bases not matched to a gene: 11. CDR3 length: 19 residues. CDR3 in amino acids: CASSEARQGSSFSNQPQHF. For the CDR3, the DNA is TGTGCCAGCAGTGAAGCTCGACAGGGTTCAAGCTTTAGCAATCAGCCCCAGCATTTT.

The rearrangement links TRBV18 to TRBJ2-1; D might be TRBD2 (6 bases). The V gene lost 5 bases and the J gene lost 3 bases, with 14 bases spanning the gap. This CDR3 has 15 amino acids. From germline, CDR1 is KGHSH and CDR2 LQKENI. In DNA, the CDR3 is TGTGCCAGCTCAACCCTGGTCGGGAGCTACAATGAGCAGTTCTTC. This codes for CASSTLVGSYNEQFF.

The chain couples TRBV11-3 to TRBJ2-1, with D hard to call. CDR3 length equals 13 residues. The germline V gene encodes CDR1 SGHNT and CDR2 YENEEA. V was trimmed by 1 base and J by 4 bases, leaving 5 bases between them. Here the CDR3 DNA reads TGTGCCAGCAGCTTAGGGCCGTACAATGAGCAGTTCTTC. Translated, it gives CASSLGPYNEQFF.

The chain employs TRBV29-1 and TRBJ2-5; 8 nucleotides agree with TRBD2. The germline CDR1 and CDR2 sequences are SQVTM and ANQGSEA. The CDR3 has 12 residues. Trimming took 0 bases from V and 13 from J; bases not matched to a gene: 7. Here the CDR3 DNA reads TGCAGCGTTGAAGAGACGGGGGGGATATGGTACTTC. Residues: CSVEETGGIWYF.

This chain joins TRBV6-5 and TRBJ2-4; TRBD1 agrees at 8 bases. CDR3 length: 16 amino acids. CDR1 is MNHEY, CDR2 SVGAGI, per germline. V lost 4 bases to trimming and J lost 0 bases; unmatched junction nucleotides: 5. The CDR3 DNA reads TGTGCCAGCAGTTCAAGACAGGGGTTAGCCAAAAACATTCAGTACTTC. Amino acid sequence: CASSSRQGLAKNIQYF.

The chain employs TRBV4-1 and TRBJ2-7; D gene unclear. CDR3 length: 13 residues. V dropped 1 base and J dropped 5 bases, with 9 bases sitting between them. CDR1 is MGHRA, CDR2 YSYEKL, per germline. CDR3: CASSQARAHEQYF. In DNA form, the CDR3 reads TGCGCCAGCAGCCAAGCGCGTGCCCACGAGCAGTACTTC.

This chain uses TRBV28 with TRBJ1-1; 7 bases are shared with TRBD1. The CDR3 sequence is 16 residues long. After removal of 3 bases from V and 1 base from J, the junction contained 8 bases not matched to a gene. Germline loops: CDR1 MDHEN, CDR2 SYDVKM. CDR3 DNA sequence: TGTGCCAGCAGTTTGACTGAGGGGGCAAGGAACACTGAAGCTTTCTTT. Protein product: CASSLTEGARNTEAFF.

This clone was counted once. The genes are TRBV5-3 and TRBJ1-4; 8 bases agree with TRBD1. TRBV5-3 is an ORF, and what it does is uncertain. CDR3 length: 17 amino acids. The ends lost 4 bases at V and 8 bases at J; junction bases unmatched: 16. The CDR3 reads CARSLIGGARGREKLFF. The CDR3 bases are TGTGCCAGAAGCCTAATAGGGGGTGCCAGGGGGCGGGAAAAACTGTTTTTT.

The chain has TRBV5-1 and TRBJ1-2; perhaps TRBD1 as D (6 bases). Germline V lookup: CDR1 SGHRS, CDR2 YFSETQ. The CDR3 runs to 14 residues. V dropped 3 bases and J dropped 1 base, with 10 bases sitting between them. The CDR3 is CASSSGVINYGYTF. CDR3 nucleotide sequence: TGCGCCAGCAGCTCAGGGGTAATTAACTATGGCTACACCTTC.

This chain joins TRBV18 and TRBJ2-1; 13 nucleotides agree with TRBD2. Germline V gene data show CDR1 as KGHSH and CDR2 as LQKENI. J lost 0 bases, V lost 6 bases, and 8 bases had no gene match. This CDR3 has 18 residues. CDR3 sequence: CASSRTSGSLSSYNEQFF. CDR3 DNA sequence: TGTGCCAGCTCCAGGACTAGCGGGAGTCTCAGCTCCTACAATGAGCAGTTCTTC. Combining the CDR3 with reference TRBV18 and TRBJ2-1 gives the whole variable domain NAGVMQNPRHLVRRRGQEARLRCSPMKGHSHVYWYRQLPEEGLKFMVYLQKENIIDESGMPKERFSAEFPKEGPSILRIQQVVRGDSAAYFCASSRTSGSLSSYNEQFFGPGTRLTVL.

Written as DNA, the CDR3 is TGCGCCAGCAGCGGACAGGGTTTATACGGCGAGCAGTACTTC. This codes for CASSGQGLYGEQYF. The chain joins TRBV5-1 to TRBJ2-7; 8 bases align to TRBD1. The CDR3 is 14 amino acids. Unmatched junction bases numbered 9, after V lost 4 bases and J lost 6 bases. From germline, CDR1 is SGHRS and CDR2 YFSETQ.

As to this clone: At one end, the junction sequence differs from germline, possibly due to a read error. The chain is built from TRBV7-9 and TRBJ2-1; 11 positions agree with TRBD2. There are 15 residues in the CDR3. CDR1 and CDR2 from the germline V gene are SEHNR and FQNEAQ (reference sequence). For the CDR3, the DNA is TGTGCCAGCAGTTTAGCGGGAGGGAGATACAATGAGCAGTTCTTC. Translation gives CASSLAGGRYNEQFF.

This chain joins TRBV10-3 and TRBJ1-5, with no clear D. Germline V CDR1 and CDR2: ENHRY, SYGVKD. The V end was cut by 10 bases, the J end by 2 bases, with 12 bases between. The CDR3 sequence is 13 residues long. The CDR3: CATALVGNQPQHF. DNA of the CDR3: TGTGCCACCGCCTTGGTAGGCAATCAGCCCCAGCATTTT.

This sequence joins TRBV5-1 and TRBJ2-3; TRBD1 matches 8 bases. With V trimmed by 3 bases and J by 1 base, 4 bases remained unmatched. Germline lookup yields CDR1 SGHRS and CDR2 YFSETQ. The CDR3 is made up of 15 amino acids. CDR3 DNA sequence: TGCGCCAGCAGCTCTCCGACAGGGGGCACAGATACGCAGTATTTT. Amino acid sequence: CASSSPTGGTDTQYF.

The V call is TRBV7-2, the J call TRBJ2-1, with 14 bases fitting TRBD2. With 5 bases clipped from V and 9 bases from J, the junction kept 9 bases outside the gene matches. The CDR3 contains 16 residues. Germline V lookup: CDR1 SGHTA, CDR2 FQGNSA. The CDR3 reads CASSGGTSGSFSEQFF. CDR3 nucleotides: TGTGCCAGCAGCGGCGGGACTAGCGGGAGTTTCAGTGAGCAGTTCTTC.